These 20 T cell receptor beta chains came from one sample sequenced in a study of a mutant IDH1 vaccine in newly diagnosed glioma. No antigen has been assigned to these receptors. Some clones are missing from TCRdb's copy, which holds only in-frame ones; the method was immunoSEQ multiplex PCR. The sample contains roughly 52,000 clones, less than 90% of which appear only once. Time point here: week 35, safety follow-up. The content of each vaccine dose was 300 ug of mutant IDH1 20-mer peptide, and topical imiquimod accompanied it. This specimen was PBMCs, taken from a glioma patient whose treatment included an IDH1 peptide vaccine. These receptors came from a woman aged 18-29 years with glioma.

The chain employs TRBV6-1 and TRBJ2-3; possible D gene TRBD1, 6 bases. Germline CDR1 reads MNHNS; CDR2 reads SASEGT. The V end was cut by 6 bases, the J end by 5 bases, with 12 bases between. The CDR3 extends over 13 amino acids. The CDR3 loop reads CASRDRARDTQYF. CDR3 coding DNA: TGTGCCAGCAGGGACAGAGCAAGAGATACGCAGTATTTT.

The V and J genes are TRBV7-2 and TRBJ2-3; the match to TRBD1 covers 7 bases. With 2 bases clipped from V and 10 bases from J, the junction kept 12 bases outside the gene matches. CDR1 SGHTA and CDR2 FQGNSA come from the germline V gene. This CDR3 is 15 amino acids long. CDR3 bases: TGTGCCAGCAGCTTAACCCGGGACAGCACGCCCTCGCAGTATTTT. It codes for CASSLTRDSTPSQYF.

This clone was seen only once. V is TRBV5-4 and J is TRBJ1-6; TRBD1 might be the D (5 bases). CDR1 is SGHNT, CDR2 YYREEE, per germline (reference sequence). V shed 10 bases and J shed 0 bases, with 14 bases lying between them. This CDR3 comprises 15 residues. CDR3 in amino acids: CASSDTFSYNSPLHF. The CDR3 DNA follows: TGTGCCTCATCGGACACATTCTCCTATAATTCACCCCTCCACTTT.

The chain joins TRBV5-6 to TRBJ2-3; D call uncertain. The CDR3 contains 14 residues. Trimming removed 4 bases at V and 0 bases at J, with 9 bases between. Germline V gene sequence: CDR1 SGHDT, CDR2 YYEEEE. CDR3 in amino acids: CASSPWGSTDTQYF. In DNA form, the CDR3 reads TGTGCCAGCAGCCCGTGGGGTAGCACAGATACGCAGTATTTT.

The J gene is TRBJ1-3, the V gene TRBV5-5; a weak D match, TRBD1 (5 bases). Germline-derived CDR1 and CDR2 are SGHKS and YYEKEE (reference sequence). Deletions cut 4 bases from V and 0 bases from J, with 14 bases between. The CDR3 has 16 amino acids. The CDR3 spells CASSLLDIRSGNTIYF. CDR3 sequence (DNA): TGTGCCAGCAGCCTCCTGGACATTCGCTCTGGAAACACCATATATTTT.

The CDR3 region has the DNA TGCGCCAGCAGCGCGCCGGGGACAGGGGACACCGGGGAGCTGTTTTTT. Translation: CASSAPGTGDTGELFF. V gene TRBV5-1 combines with J gene TRBJ2-2, with TRBD1 identical over 10 bases. The V gene's germline CDR1 is SGHRS and CDR2 YFSETQ. The trim removed 4 bases at V and 3 bases at J, leaving 6 bases unmatched. There are 16 residues in the CDR3.

A single count supports this clone. The V gene is TRBV19, the J gene TRBJ2-1; D gene ambiguous. Germline V gene lookup returns CDR1 LNHDA and CDR2 SQIVND (reference sequence). Trimming pared 8 bases from V and 0 bases from J, leaving 14 bases between. CDR3 length: 15 residues. The CDR3 bases are TGTGCCAGTTGCCGCTCTAGGAGCTCCTACAATGAGCAGTTCTTC. It translates to CASCRSRSSYNEQFF. The whole variable domain, remainder taken from reference TRBV19 and TRBJ2-1, is DGGITQSPKYLFRKEGQNVTLSCEQNLNHDAMYWYRQDPGQGLRLIYYSQIVNDFQKGDIAEGYSVSREKKESFPLTVTSAQKNPTAFYLCASCRSRSSYNEQFFGPGTRLTVL.

The chain employs TRBV29-1 and TRBJ1-1, with no clear D. This CDR3 has 15 residues. Trimming pared 1 base from V and 0 bases from J, leaving 12 bases between. The germline gives CDR1 SQVTM, CDR2 ANQGSEA. The CDR3 bases are TGCAGCGTTGAAGCCCCTCTGGGATTGAACACTGAAGCTTTCTTT. Its translation is CSVEAPLGLNTEAFF.

This clone was seen more than once but under ten times. The rearrangement links TRBV29-1 to TRBJ1-6, with 10 bases lining up with TRBD1. The junction had 6 bases not matched to a gene; V was cut back by 6 bases and J by 7 bases. Germline CDR1 reads SQVTM; CDR2 reads ANQGSEA. CDR3 length: 14 amino acids. The DNA of the CDR3 is TGCAGCGTAGCCGGGACAGGGGTGAATTCACCCCTCCACTTT. Translation gives CSVAGTGVNSPLHF.

The rearrangement joins TRBV5-1 to TRBJ2-3; 9 bases are a match to TRBD2. Looked up from germline, CDR1 is SGHRS and CDR2 is YFSETQ. This CDR3 spans 15 amino acids. With V trimmed by 5 bases and J by 2 bases, 6 bases remained unmatched. CDR3 amino acids: CASSVPSGVTDTQYF. CDR3 DNA: TGCGCCAGCAGTGTTCCTAGCGGGGTCACAGATACGCAGTATTTT. Complete variable domain (other parts from reference TRBV5-1 and TRBJ2-3): KAGVTQTPRYLIKTRGQQVTLSCSPISGHRSVSWYQQTPGQGLQFLFEYFSETQRNKGNFPGRFSGRQFSNSRSEMNVSTLELGDSALYLCASSVPSGVTDTQYFGPGTRLTVL.

The genes are TRBV6-6 and TRBJ2-3; 9 bases map to TRBD1. The CDR3 is 14 residues long. Per the germline V gene, CDR1 is MNHNY and CDR2 is SVGAGI (reference sequence). The V segment lost 6 bases and the J segment 3 bases; nucleotides outside the gene matches: 4. The CDR3 region has the DNA TGTGCCAGCAGATTAGACAGGGGGACAGATACGCAGTATTTT. It encodes CASRLDRGTDTQYF.

The chain links TRBV27 to TRBJ2-7; 8 bases line up with TRBD1. CDR1 is MNHEY and CDR2 is SMNVEV in the germline V gene (reference sequence). This CDR3 is built from 14 residues. Trimming took 7 bases from V and 2 from J; bases not matched to a gene: 7. CDR3 sequence reads: CASNDRGFPYEQYF. CDR3 DNA sequence: TGTGCCAGCAACGACAGGGGTTTTCCCTACGAGCAGTACTTC.

V is TRBV9 and J is TRBJ2-1, with 13 bases lining up with TRBD2. The germline gives CDR1 SGDLS, CDR2 YYNGEE. This CDR3 region has 18 residues. J lost 7 bases, V lost 0 bases, and 10 bases had no gene match. CDR3 amino acids: CASSVATLAGGLGNEQFF. DNA for the CDR3: TGTGCCAGCAGCGTAGCTACACTAGCGGGAGGGTTGGGAAATGAGCAGTTCTTC.

The V call is TRBV6-4, the J call TRBJ2-3, with D perhaps TRBD1 (5 bases). This CDR3 is 14 amino acids long. In germline, CDR1 is MRHNA, CDR2 SNTAGT. Trimming shortened V by 3 bases and J by 2 bases, and 9 bases separated the two germline ends. The CDR3 spells CASSERGNTDTQYF. CDR3 DNA: TGTGCCAGCAGTGAAAGGGGAAACACAGATACGCAGTATTTT.

The gene calls are TRBV6-1 and TRBJ2-7; tentative D call: TRBD1 (7 bases). This CDR3 is 15 amino acids long. The germline gives CDR1 MNHNS, CDR2 SASEGT. With 3 bases removed from V and 0 bases from J, the gap between germline ends came to 12 bases. The chain's CDR3 is CASSEGRDSSYEQYF. The CDR3, as DNA: TGTGCCAGCAGTGAGGGGCGGGACAGCTCCTACGAGCAGTACTTC.

This chain uses TRBV9 with TRBJ2-7; a possible D gene is TRBD2 (6 bases). The germline CDR1 and CDR2 sequences are SGDLS and YYNGEE. V lost 3 bases to trimming and J lost 4 bases, with 14 bases between them. The CDR3 loop spans 14 amino acids. The CDR3 loop is CASSGAGKEYEQYF. DNA for the CDR3: TGTGCCAGCAGCGGGGCGGGGAAGGAATACGAGCAGTACTTC.

V usage is TRBV2 and J usage is TRBJ2-5; D might be TRBD1 or TRBD2, each matching 5 bases. The V gene's germline CDR1 is SNHLY and CDR2 FYNNEI. The CDR3 runs to 15 residues. Trimming left V 5 bases short and J 2 bases short, with 15 bases between. In nucleotides, the CDR3 is TGTGCCAGCAGTTTTCAGGGAGTGGGACAAGAGACCCAGTACTTC. It is translated as CASSFQGVGQETQYF.

The chain joins TRBV11-3 to TRBJ2-2; 10 positions agree with TRBD1. Trimming cost V 5 bases and J 3 bases; bases outside gene matches: 6. Germline V gene data show CDR1 as SGHNT and CDR2 as YENEEA. The CDR3 spans 16 residues. The CDR3 loop reads CASSPRQGADTGELFF. In DNA form, the CDR3 reads TGTGCCAGCAGCCCCCGACAGGGGGCGGACACCGGGGAGCTGTTTTTT.

This chain links TRBV6-1 with TRBJ1-3; D is unclear. Trimming pared 6 bases from V and 0 bases from J, leaving 9 bases between. Germline CDR1 reads MNHNS; CDR2 reads SASEGT. The CDR3 consists of 14 residues. DNA for the CDR3: TGTGCCAGCAGATCCGGGAGCTCTGGAAACACCATATATTTT. Translating it yields CASRSGSSGNTIYF.

The rearrangement uses TRBV5-6 and TRBJ2-5, with D perhaps TRBD2 (5 bases). Trimming pared 1 base from V and 2 bases from J, leaving 6 bases between. The CDR3 has 13 residues. The V gene's germline CDR1 is SGHDT and CDR2 YYEEEE. CDR3 bases: TGTGCCAGCAGCTTGCCGGGACAAGAGACCCAGTACTTC. This encodes CASSLPGQETQYF. The full variable domain, completed using reference TRBV5-6 and TRBJ2-5, is DAGVTQSPTHLIKTRGQQVTLRCSPKSGHDTVSWYQQALGQGPQFIFQYYEEEERQRGNFPDRFSGHQFPNYSSELNVNALLLGDSALYLCASSLPGQETQYFGPGTRLLVL.